The 18 T cell receptor beta chains below were found in one sample sequenced in a study of human T cells and chemical hapten exposure. Time point meaning: patch test 2, 6 weeks after DPC sensitization. Treatment reported: therapeutic diphenylcyclopropenone sensitization with weekly scalp DPC. MiXCR, applied by TCRdb to the RACE reads, yields one record per CDR3 protein. This table has some 89,000 distinct CDR3 sequences, around 9.6% appearing once. Sequenced here: whole blood, sampled in connection with sensitization to the hapten diphenylcyclopropenone (DPC). Source of these receptors: a woman between 25 and 40 years old with alopecia areata. Some clones in this sample may be carry-over from other donors' samples.

The rearrangement links TRBV20-1 to TRBJ2-1; no firm D call. This CDR3 spans 15 amino acids. Trimming stripped 1 base from V and 0 bases from J, with 10 bases between. The germline CDR1 and CDR2 sequences are DFQATT and SNEGSKA (reference sequence). The CDR3 is CSARGVESSYNEQFF. The CDR3 bases are TGCAGTGCTAGAGGCGTCGAGAGCTCCTACAATGAGCAGTTCTTC.

This chain uses TRBV20-1 with TRBJ2-3, with D perhaps matching TRBD2 (6 bases). CDR3 length: 12 amino acids. Germline CDR1 DFQATT, CDR2 SNEGSKA (reference sequence). The germline V and J ends were trimmed by 8 bases and 0 bases, with 9 bases remaining between them. The CDR3 here is CSISGSTDTQYF. For the CDR3, the DNA is TGCAGTATTAGCGGAAGCACAGATACGCAGTATTTT.

This clonotype was recorded many times. A read error may produce the germline difference seen at one junction end. The J gene is TRBJ2-1, the V gene TRBV29-1; TRBD1 might be the D (6 bases). The germline CDR1 and CDR2 sequences are SQVTM and ANQGSEA. CDR3 length equals 12 residues. The CDR3 DNA follows: TGTACGGCTGGGATGGGGACAAATGAGCAGTTCTTC. Translating it yields CTAGMGTNEQFF.

The chain links TRBV7-3 to TRBJ2-1; TRBD2 aligns across 14 bases. Germline trimming cut 7 bases from V and 8 bases from J; bases unmatched to any gene: 7. The CDR3 totals 15 residues. Germline CDR1 SGHTA, CDR2 FQGTGA. CDR3 in DNA: TGTGCCAGCACTGGGACTAGCGGGAGTGGAGATGAGCAGTTCTTC. It specifies CASTGTSGSGDEQFF.

This clonotype was recorded many times. J is TRBJ2-6 and V is TRBV29-1; a possible D gene is TRBD2 (6 bases). The CDR3 extends over 15 amino acids. Trimming stripped 6 bases from V and 2 bases from J, with 14 bases between. The V gene's germline CDR1 is SQVTM and CDR2 ANQGSEA. CDR3 sequence reads: CSVRSREAGANVLTF. In DNA, the CDR3 is TGCAGCGTCAGGTCCAGGGAGGCTGGGGCCAACGTCCTGACTTTC.

This clonotype was seen ten or more times. The J gene is TRBJ2-7, the V gene TRBV20-1; 11 bases are a match to TRBD2. Germline trimming cut 2 bases from V and 1 base from J; bases unmatched to any gene: 10. Per the germline V gene, CDR1 is DFQATT and CDR2 is SNEGSKA (reference sequence). The CDR3 contains 17 residues. CDR3 amino acids: CSARWTSGYSSSYEQYF. The CDR3 DNA is TGCAGTGCTAGATGGACTAGCGGGTATTCCAGTTCCTACGAGCAGTACTTC.

Many counts were recorded for this clonotype. The chain combines TRBV4-3 with TRBJ2-3, with a possible D match to TRBD2 (6 bases). The germline V gene encodes CDR1 LGHNA and CDR2 YSLEER. V lost 2 bases, J lost 1 base, and 13 bases lay in between. This CDR3 spans 16 amino acids. Written as DNA, the CDR3 is TGCGCCAGCAGCCAATGGACTGGAGGGGGCACAGATACGCAGTATTTT. Translating it yields CASSQWTGGGTDTQYF.

This chain joins TRBV12-3 or TRBV12-4 and TRBJ2-6; the D gene is possibly TRBD1 (5 bases). The CDR3 totals 15 residues. V was pared by 7 bases and J by 0 bases, with 10 bases between. CDR3 sequence reads: CASKQDSSGANVLTF. The CDR3 nucleotides are TGTGCCAGCAAACAAGACAGCTCTGGGGCCAACGTCCTGACTTTC.

This clonotype was seen repeatedly, ten times or more. The chain uses TRBV28 and TRBJ1-6; tentative D call: TRBD1 (5 bases). Trimming shortened V by 9 bases and J by 2 bases, and 14 bases separated the two germline ends. The CDR3 consists of 15 residues. CDR1 is MDHEN, CDR2 SYDVKM, per germline. This chain's CDR3 is CASDPGVAYNSPLHF. The CDR3 DNA sequence: TGTGCCAGTGACCCGGGGGTGGCCTATAATTCACCCCTCCACTTT. The full variable domain, its missing parts supplied by reference TRBV28 and TRBJ1-6, is DVKVTQSSRYLVKRTGEKVFLECVQDMDHENMFWYRQDPGLGLRLIYFSYDVKMKEKGDIPEGYSVSREKKERFSLILESASTNQTSMYLCASDPGVAYNSPLHFGNGTRLTVT.

This clonotype was found many times. The J gene is TRBJ1-5, the V gene TRBV4-3, with D unclear. The CDR3 is made up of 16 amino acids. Trimming removed 0 bases at V and 0 bases at J, with 9 bases between. Germline CDR1 is LGHNA and CDR2 is YSLEER. Here the CDR3 reads CASSQDAGNSNQPQHF. Here the CDR3 DNA reads TGCGCCAGCAGCCAAGATGCCGGGAATAGCAATCAGCCCCAGCATTTT.

CDR3 amino acids: CATKKLEANTGELFF. The CDR3 nucleotides are TGTGCCACCAAGAAGCTGGAGGCGAACACCGGGGAGCTGTTTTTT. This rearrangement joins TRBV28 to TRBJ2-2, with D possibly matching TRBD2 (5 bases). The CDR3 sequence is 15 residues long. Germline V CDR1 and CDR2: MDHEN, SYDVKM. Deletions cut 10 bases from V and 0 bases from J, with 15 bases between.

The table lists this clonotype with a few counts. This sequence joins TRBV18 and TRBJ2-1; 9 bases agree with TRBD2. Germline values: CDR1 KGHSH, CDR2 LQKENI. The CDR3 is 16 amino acids. Germline trimming cut 6 bases from V and 5 bases from J; bases unmatched to any gene: 11. CDR3 in amino acids: CASSSLSGGPNNEQFF. In DNA, the CDR3 is TGTGCCAGCTCTTCCCTTAGCGGGGGTCCCAACAATGAGCAGTTCTTC.

This clonotype was observed many times. The chain is built from TRBV20-1 and TRBJ2-3; 8 positions agree with TRBD2. V shed 5 bases and J 6 bases; nucleotides not matched to a gene: 10. This CDR3 region has 14 residues. CDR1 is DFQATT, CDR2 SNEGSKA, per germline (reference sequence). CDR3 loop: CSAPSGGGSDTQYF. DNA of the CDR3: TGCAGTGCTCCAAGCGGGGGTGGTTCGGATACGCAGTATTTT.

The V call is TRBV5-1, the J call TRBJ2-2, with D hard to call. The V end lost 5 bases, the J end lost 0 bases, and 11 bases lay between the germline ends. CDR1 SGHRS and CDR2 YFSETQ come from the germline V gene. The CDR3 has 15 amino acids. This CDR3 reads CASSRTEANTGELFF. Written as DNA, the CDR3 is TGCGCCAGCAGTAGGACGGAAGCGAACACCGGGGAGCTGTTTTTT.

This clonotype was picked up one time. The chain uses TRBV29-1 and TRBJ1-1, with 10 bases aligning to TRBD1. Unmatched junction bases numbered 6, after V lost 6 bases and J lost 11 bases. The CDR3 contains 11 residues. Germline CDR1 reads SQVTM; CDR2 reads ANQGSEA. The CDR3 sequence is CSVDRGRSAFF. In nucleotides, the CDR3 is TGCAGCGTCGACAGGGGGCGGTCTGCTTTCTTT.

The gene calls are TRBV6-2 or TRBV6-3 and TRBJ1-1; D call uncertain. The germline CDR1 and CDR2 sequences are MNHEY and SVGEGT. This CDR3 is 14 amino acids long. V was clipped by 0 bases and J by 11 bases, with 16 bases between them. This CDR3 is CASSYSGLTKSAFF. CDR3 sequence (DNA): TGTGCCAGCAGTTACTCTGGTCTGACAAAGTCGGCTTTCTTT.

This clonotype was recorded a few times. As DNA, the CDR3 is TGTGCCATCAGTGAGTACAGGGGCTCAGCTTTCTTT. Amino acid sequence: CAISEYRGSAFF. The V gene is TRBV10-3, the J gene TRBJ1-1; TRBD1 matches at 7 bases. Germline V gene data show CDR1 as ENHRY and CDR2 as SYGVKD. The CDR3 runs to 12 residues. V gave up 1 base and J gave up 10 bases; unmatched junction bases: 3.

This clonotype was recorded many times. The rearrangement joins TRBV29-1 to TRBJ2-1; 16 bases fit TRBD2. V lost 4 bases, J lost 4 bases, and 4 bases stayed unmatched. The germline V gene encodes CDR1 SQVTM and CDR2 ANQGSEA. The CDR3 runs 16 residues. The CDR3 coding sequence is TGCAGCGTTGCCCCGGGACTAGCGGGGGGGTACAATGAGCAGTTCTTC. Protein product: CSVAPGLAGGYNEQFF.